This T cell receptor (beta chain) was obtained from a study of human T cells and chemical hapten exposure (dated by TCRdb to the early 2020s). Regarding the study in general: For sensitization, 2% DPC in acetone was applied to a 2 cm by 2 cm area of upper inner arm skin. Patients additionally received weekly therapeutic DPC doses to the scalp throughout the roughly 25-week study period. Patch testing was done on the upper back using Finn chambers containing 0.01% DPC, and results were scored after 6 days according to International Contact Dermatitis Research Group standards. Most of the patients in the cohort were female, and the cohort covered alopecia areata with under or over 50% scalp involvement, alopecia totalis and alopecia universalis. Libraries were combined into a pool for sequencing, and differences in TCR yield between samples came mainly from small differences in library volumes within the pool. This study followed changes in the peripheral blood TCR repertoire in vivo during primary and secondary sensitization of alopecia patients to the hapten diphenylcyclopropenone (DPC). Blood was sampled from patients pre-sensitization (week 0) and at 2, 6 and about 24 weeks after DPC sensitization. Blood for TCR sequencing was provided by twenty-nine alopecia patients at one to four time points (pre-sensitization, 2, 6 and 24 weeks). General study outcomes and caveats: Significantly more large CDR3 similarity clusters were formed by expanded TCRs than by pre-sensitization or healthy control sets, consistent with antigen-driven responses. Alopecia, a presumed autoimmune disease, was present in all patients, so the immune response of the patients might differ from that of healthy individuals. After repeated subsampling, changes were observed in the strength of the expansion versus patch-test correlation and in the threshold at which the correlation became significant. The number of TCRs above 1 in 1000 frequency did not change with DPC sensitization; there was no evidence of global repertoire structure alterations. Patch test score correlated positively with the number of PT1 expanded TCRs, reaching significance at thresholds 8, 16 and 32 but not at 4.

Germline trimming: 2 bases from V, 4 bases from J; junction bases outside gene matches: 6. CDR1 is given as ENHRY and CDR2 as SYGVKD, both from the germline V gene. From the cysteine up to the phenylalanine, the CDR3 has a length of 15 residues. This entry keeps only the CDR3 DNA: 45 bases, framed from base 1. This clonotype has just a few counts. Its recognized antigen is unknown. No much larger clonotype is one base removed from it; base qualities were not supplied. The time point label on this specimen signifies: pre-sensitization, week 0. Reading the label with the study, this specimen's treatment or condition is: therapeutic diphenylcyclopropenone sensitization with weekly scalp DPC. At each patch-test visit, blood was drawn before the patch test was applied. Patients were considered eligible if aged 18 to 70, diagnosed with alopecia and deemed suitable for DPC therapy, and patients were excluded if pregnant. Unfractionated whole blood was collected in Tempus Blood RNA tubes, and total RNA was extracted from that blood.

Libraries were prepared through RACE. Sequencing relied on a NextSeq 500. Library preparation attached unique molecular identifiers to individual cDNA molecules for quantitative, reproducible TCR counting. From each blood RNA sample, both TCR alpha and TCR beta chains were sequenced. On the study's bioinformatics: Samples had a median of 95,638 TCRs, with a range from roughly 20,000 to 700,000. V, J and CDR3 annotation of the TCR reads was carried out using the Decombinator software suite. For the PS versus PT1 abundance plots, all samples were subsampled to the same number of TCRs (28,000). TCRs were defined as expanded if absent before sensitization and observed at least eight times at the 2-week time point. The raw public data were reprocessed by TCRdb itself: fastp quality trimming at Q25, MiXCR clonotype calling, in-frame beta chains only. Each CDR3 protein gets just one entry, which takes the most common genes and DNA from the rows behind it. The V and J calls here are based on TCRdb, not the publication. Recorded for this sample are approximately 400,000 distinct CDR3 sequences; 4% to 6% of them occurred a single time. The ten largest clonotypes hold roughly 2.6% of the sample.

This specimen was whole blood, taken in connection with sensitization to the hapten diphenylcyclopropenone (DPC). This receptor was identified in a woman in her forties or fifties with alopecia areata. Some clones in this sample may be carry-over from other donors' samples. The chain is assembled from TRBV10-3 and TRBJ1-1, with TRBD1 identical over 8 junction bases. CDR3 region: CAISEGQGAITEAFF. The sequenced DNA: TGTGCCATCAGTGAGGGCCAGGGGGCTATCACTGAAGCTTTCTTT.